A single TCR beta chain is shown here with its context. Its cognate antigen has yet to be identified. One base away there is no much larger clone; base qualities are not given. The meaning of the sample's time point label: sample from adult after SARS-CoV-2 infection, after symptom onset. A couple of convalescent COVID-19 patients, sampled after symptom onset from adults with prior SARS-CoV-2 infection, were also TCR-sequenced for comparison. This specimen belongs to a study of T cell responses to AZD1222 COVID-19 vaccine (dated by TCRdb to the early 2020s). About the study as a whole: A total of 233 trial participants underwent TCR sequencing, of whom about 210 received two doses of AZD1222 and about 25 received two doses of the MenACWY control vaccine. Enrollment into the trials was organized by age into subgroups of 18-55, 56-69 and 70-plus years, and those subgroups contained roughly 150, 30 and 60 TCR-sequenced participants, respectively. Points the paper makes about the study in general: After two AZD1222 doses, both the breadth and the depth of spike-specific TCRs were significantly higher than at day 0 and than in MenACWY recipients. Participants were mostly white British, with more females than males. The authors suggested clonal diversity may have been underestimated. Because no samples from the day 14 peak response were available, repertoires could be characterized only after the peak T cell response. Conclusions about previously exposed vaccinees are limited, since just 5 to 7 AZD1222 recipients were seropositive for SARS-CoV-2 at baseline. Reportedly, almost half of the unique spike-specific TCRs recognized epitopes lying outside the regions that are mutated in the B.1.351 and B.1.1.7 variants. The whole spike protein was spanned by vaccine-associated CD4 TCRs, and dominant responses were seen in regions 160-218 and 743-854. In the small 56-69-year group, the increase in depth fell short of significance, most likely because of low power.

The CDR3 regions of human TCRbeta chains were analyzed by immunosequencing. From the authors' description of their analysis: Repertoire TCRs were matched against a reference library of SARS-CoV-2-specific TCRs generated with the MIRA antigen-specificity platform. Breadth was defined as the fraction of unique TCRs that were SARS-CoV-2-associated. Depth was defined as the fraction of total T cells that were SARS-CoV-2-associated. Each spike-specific TCR was assigned to its reactive spike region and to a CD4 or CD8 class using the MIRA data. Log10-transformed breadth and depth values were compared by one-way ANOVA with Sidak's multiple comparisons tests. The table comes from immuneACCESS by way of TCRdb, which keeps in-frame sequences with V and J called. Part of the clones is missing from these tables; in studies checked, under half for an unresolved V gene and the rest for unknown reasons. V, J and clone size are taken as reported in that table, and D and trimming were inferred from the DNA itself. Here the sample has 150,000 or so clones; about nine tenths occur a single time. Of the sample, 6.9% is held by the ten largest clones.

The V end loses 8 bases and the J end loses 4 bases, and a stretch of 17 bases separates them. Measured from the cysteine to the phenylalanine, the CDR3 is 14 residues long. Of the read, only the CDR3 DNA is kept; its 42 bases are in frame from base 1. Based on the germline V gene (reference sequence), the CDR1 and CDR2 sequences are LNHDA and SQIVND. This specimen was peripheral blood, taken after recovery from COVID-19. The chain joins TRBV19 to TRBJ1-2; the D region possibly corresponds to TRBD1 (5 bases align). The clonotype was recovered from an adult who had recovered from COVID-19. The CDR3 reads as follows: CASGLGDSVYGYTF. The DNA reads TGTGCCAGTGGACTGGGGGATTCTGTCTATGGCTACACCTTC.